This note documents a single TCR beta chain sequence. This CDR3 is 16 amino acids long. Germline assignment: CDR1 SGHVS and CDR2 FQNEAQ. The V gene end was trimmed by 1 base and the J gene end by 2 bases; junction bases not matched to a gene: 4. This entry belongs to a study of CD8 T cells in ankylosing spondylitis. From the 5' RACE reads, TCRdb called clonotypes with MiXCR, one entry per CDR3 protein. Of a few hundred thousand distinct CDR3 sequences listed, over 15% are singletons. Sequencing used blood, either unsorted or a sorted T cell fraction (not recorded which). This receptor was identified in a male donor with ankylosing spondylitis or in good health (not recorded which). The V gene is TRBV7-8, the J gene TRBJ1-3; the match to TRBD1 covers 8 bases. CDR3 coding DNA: TGTGCCAGCAGCTTAGTTGCAGGGGGCCCTGGAAACACCATATATTTT. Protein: CASSLVAGGPGNTIYF.